The 25 T cell receptor beta chains below all came from one sample that was sequenced in a study of graft-versus-host responses after intestinal transplantation. Assay used: immunoSEQ multiplex PCR; TCRdb lists only in-frame clones, some missing. The sample shows around 110,000 clones, about nine tenths of them seen only once. The antigens these receptors bind are not known. This specimen was unstimulated CD4+ T cells sorted from spleen or lymph node cells, taken before transplant. Receptors were obtained from a human donor who was the organ donor for an intestinal transplant.

V usage is TRBV5-4 and J usage is TRBJ1-1, with D unclear. Germline V lookup: CDR1 SGHNT, CDR2 YYREEE (reference sequence). The V end lost 0 bases, the J end lost 1 base, and 10 bases lay between the germline ends. The CDR3 loop spans 15 amino acids. The CDR3 sequence is CASSLEGSQNTEAFF. The CDR3 DNA reads as TGTGCCAGCAGCTTGGAAGGATCGCAGAACACTGAAGCTTTCTTT.

For the CDR3, the DNA is TGTGCCAGCAGCCCGGGAGGGGCGAGGTCTATCACCGGGGAGCTGTTTTTT. Amino acids: CASSPGGARSITGELFF. This chain connects TRBV7-4 to TRBJ2-2; 8 bases line up with TRBD2. This CDR3 spans 17 amino acids. CDR1 SGHVT and CDR2 SQSDAQ come from the germline V gene. V gave up 5 bases and J gave up 4 bases; unmatched junction bases: 12.

V is TRBV6-1 and J is TRBJ2-5; D call uncertain. This CDR3 spans 14 amino acids. Germline V gene data show CDR1 as MNHNS and CDR2 as SASEGT. V shed 7 bases and J shed 6 bases, with 18 bases lying between them. The CDR3 nucleotides are TGTGCCAGCACCGACGGACCTCGAATTAAGACCCAGTACTTC. Translated, it gives CASTDGPRIKTQYF.

This clone occurred a few times. The rearrangement links TRBV6-1 to TRBJ1-1; no firm D call. V lost 7 bases, J lost 8 bases, and 11 bases lay in between. The CDR3 covers 11 residues. CDR1 is MNHNS and CDR2 is SASEGT in the germline V gene. The CDR3 reads CASTPSREAFF. The CDR3, as DNA: TGTGCCAGCACTCCCAGTCGAGAAGCTTTCTTT.

J is TRBJ1-5 and V is TRBV5-4; the D is unclear. V was clipped by 4 bases and J by 4 bases, with 9 bases between them. This CDR3 region has 13 residues. In germline, CDR1 is SGHNT, CDR2 YYREEE (reference sequence). This CDR3 reads CASSDGRNQPQHF. CDR3 sequence (DNA): TGTGCCAGCAGCGACGGGCGGAATCAGCCCCAGCATTTT.

V is TRBV10-1 and J is TRBJ1-1, with D possibly being TRBD1 (6 bases). This CDR3 comprises 13 residues. The V gene lost 7 bases and the J gene lost 0 bases, with 9 bases spanning the gap. CDR1 and CDR2 (germline): WNHNN, SYGVQD (reference sequence). Written as DNA, the CDR3 is TGCGCCAGCATGCGGACAGTGAACACTGAAGCTTTCTTT. It encodes CASMRTVNTEAFF.

The rearrangement links TRBV9 to TRBJ1-3, with D unclear. The CDR3 consists of 16 residues. Germline CDR1 is SGDLS and CDR2 is YYNGEE. Between the trimmed V and J ends, which lost 4 bases and 0 bases, there was a span of 14 bases. CDR3 amino acids: CASSLSPQYSGNTIYF. CDR3 nucleotides: TGTGCCAGCAGCCTCAGCCCACAGTACTCTGGAAACACCATATATTTT.

The CDR3 here is CASRGGPGNEKLFF. The CDR3 DNA is TGTGCCAGCAGGGGGGGCCCCGGTAATGAAAAACTGTTTTTT. The gene calls are TRBV6-6 and TRBJ1-4; D may be TRBD1 (6 bases). Germline loops: CDR1 MNHNY, CDR2 SVGAGI (reference sequence). The length of the CDR3 is 14 residues. Deletions cut 6 bases from V and 4 bases from J, with 12 bases between.

This chain links TRBV11-1 with TRBJ1-1, with TRBD1 identical over 10 bases. CDR3 length equals 15 residues. V dropped 5 bases and J dropped 5; count of bases not matched to a gene: 8. Germline V gives CDR1 SGHAT, CDR2 FQDESV (reference sequence). The CDR3 coding sequence is TGTGCCAGCAGCCCTCGACAGGGGGCGTTAACTGAAGCTTTCTTT. This gives the protein CASSPRQGALTEAFF.

The gene calls are TRBV6-5 and TRBJ2-7; D perhaps matches TRBD1 (6 bases). CDR3 length: 14 residues. V lost 8 bases and J 3 bases, leaving 17 bases between the germline ends. CDR1 and CDR2 from the germline V gene are MNHEY and SVGAGI. The CDR3 DNA reads as TGTGCCAGCTTGGAAAAGCAGGGGATCTACGAGCAGTACTTC. Translation: CASLEKQGIYEQYF.

CDR3 sequence reads: CASSQAGVATDTQYF. DNA for the CDR3: TGTGCCAGCAGCCAAGCGGGAGTTGCCACAGATACGCAGTATTTT. The chain combines TRBV4-2 with TRBJ2-3; perhaps TRBD2 as D (6 bases). The CDR3 is 15 amino acids. Germline V gene sequence: CDR1 LGHNA, CDR2 YNFKEQ. V was clipped by 1 base and J by 2 bases, with 10 bases between them.

The V gene is TRBV10-3, the J gene TRBJ2-5, with a weak D call TRBD1 (5 bases). The J call may be in error: the DNA end matches TRBJ2-7 better. The CDR3 extends over 13 amino acids. Germline-derived CDR1 and CDR2 are ENHRY and SYGVKD. The CDR3 reads CAISDGRVDEQYF. Written as DNA, the CDR3 is TGTGCCATCAGTGACGGCAGGGTCGACGAGCAGTACTTC.

The rearrangement uses TRBV30 and TRBJ2-4; D possibly corresponds to TRBD2 (6 bases). Germline CDR1 GTSNPN, CDR2 SVGIG (reference sequence). V gave up 3 bases and J gave up 11 bases, with 17 bases separating them. The CDR3 extends over 13 amino acids. This chain's CDR3 is CAWSGWAGTLQYF. The CDR3 nucleotides read TGTGCCTGGAGCGGGTGGGCGGGAACCCTTCAGTACTTC.

This chain joins TRBV7-6 and TRBJ1-2; D uncertain. Trimming stripped 5 bases from V and 4 bases from J, with 23 bases between. The CDR3 consists of 17 residues. Germline lookup yields CDR1 SGHVS and CDR2 FNYEAQ. The CDR3 spells CASSSHHIRRVSYGYTF. The DNA of the CDR3 is TGTGCCAGCAGCAGTCACCATATCAGACGGGTATCCTATGGCTACACCTTC.

The chain carries TRBV7-8 and TRBJ2-1; 12 nucleotides line up with TRBD2. Germline loops: CDR1 SGHVS, CDR2 FQNEAQ. The CDR3 sequence is 13 residues long. In nucleotides, the CDR3 is TGTTCTTTCGGGACTAGCGGGTACAATGAGCAGTTCTTC. It is translated as CSFGTSGYNEQFF. Variable domain in full (rest from reference TRBV7-8 and TRBJ2-1): GAGVSQSPRYKVAKRGQDVALRCDPISGHVSLFWYQQALGQGPEFLTYFQNEAQLDKSGLPSDRFFAERPEGSVSTLKIQRTQQEDSAVYLCSFGTSGYNEQFFGPGTRLTVL.

This clone appeared a few times. The chain is built from TRBV10-3 and TRBJ2-7, with TRBD1 matching 11 bases. The ends lost 6 bases at V and 0 bases at J; junction bases unmatched: 1. From germline, CDR1 is ENHRY and CDR2 SYGVKD. This CDR3 is built from 14 residues. In DNA form, the CDR3 reads TGTGCCATCAGGGGGACAGGGGGCTCCTACGAGCAGTACTTC. As protein: CAIRGTGGSYEQYF.

The CDR3 DNA reads as TGTGCCATCAGTGAGGTACAGGGCCAAGCTTTCTTT. Encoded protein: CAISEVQGQAFF. This chain uses TRBV10-3 with TRBJ1-1; tentative D call: TRBD1 (6 bases). Per germline, CDR1 ENHRY and CDR2 SYGVKD. This CDR3 is 12 amino acids long. V lost 2 bases, J lost 9 bases, and 10 bases lay in between.

This rearrangement joins TRBV6-1 to TRBJ1-5; D gene ambiguous. From germline, CDR1 is MNHNS and CDR2 SASEGT. The CDR3 is 10 amino acids. V was shortened by 5 bases and J by 4 bases, with 0 bases between the two germline ends. The chain's CDR3 is CASSNQPQHF. The CDR3, as DNA: TGTGCCAGCAGTAATCAGCCCCAGCATTTT.

The chain combines TRBV5-8 with TRBJ1-5, with D hard to call. V was shortened by 2 bases and J by 6 bases, with 9 bases between the two germline ends. This CDR3 is built from 13 residues. Germline values: CDR1 SGHTS, CDR2 YDEGEE. The CDR3 sequence is CASSLEPPQPQHF. The DNA for the CDR3 is TGTGCCAGCAGCTTAGAACCCCCTCAGCCCCAGCATTTT.

The chain links TRBV4-1 to TRBJ2-4; TRBD1 matches at 8 bases. V was pared by 0 bases and J by 2 bases, with 15 bases of the junction left unmatched. The CDR3 is made up of 20 amino acids. Germline lookup yields CDR1 MGHRA and CDR2 YSYEKL. The chain's CDR3 is CASSQDRLRGRGSPKNIQYF. CDR3 nucleotide sequence: TGCGCCAGCAGCCAAGATCGGCTCAGGGGGCGCGGATCCCCCAAAAACATTCAGTACTTC.

J is TRBJ2-2 and V is TRBV6-1, with 10 nucleotides matching TRBD1. Trimming cost V 4 bases and J 8 bases; bases outside gene matches: 13. The V gene's germline CDR1 is MNHNS and CDR2 SASEGT. The CDR3 runs 17 residues. Here the CDR3 DNA reads TGTGCCAGCAGTGTAATGACAGGGGGCTTTACGACGGGGGAGCTGTTTTTT. As protein: CASSVMTGGFTTGELFF.

In this sample, this clone turned up a few times. The rearrangement joins TRBV11-2 to TRBJ2-2; 11 nucleotides match TRBD2. This CDR3 has 16 residues. V trimming: 5 bases; J trimming: 3 bases; junction bases outside the gene matches: 5. Germline loops: CDR1 SGHAT, CDR2 FQNNGV. CDR3 sequence: CASSPPGLADTGELFF. The CDR3 bases are TGTGCCAGCAGCCCTCCGGGACTAGCGGACACCGGGGAGCTGTTTTTT.

The V call is TRBV11-2, the J call TRBJ2-7; TRBD1 matches at 8 bases. The CDR3 length is 15 residues. V lost 2 bases to trimming and J lost 0 bases; unmatched junction nucleotides: 3. Germline V gene data show CDR1 as SGHAT and CDR2 as FQNNGV. CDR3 sequence (DNA): TGTGCCAGCAGCTTAAGGGACAGGAGCTCCTACGAGCAGTACTTC. This encodes CASSLRDRSSYEQYF.

The rearrangement uses TRBV5-1 and TRBJ1-2; 10 nucleotides align to TRBD1. The V segment lost 0 bases and the J segment 8 bases; nucleotides outside the gene matches: 7. This CDR3 has 15 amino acids. CDR1 and CDR2 (germline): SGHRS, YFSETQ. CDR3 DNA: TGCGCCAGCAGCTTGGGGACAGGGGGTAGCGGAGGCTACACCTTC. Protein product: CASSLGTGGSGGYTF.

With regard to this clone: Other DNA sequences in this sample translate to the same CDR3. The chain joins TRBV5-1 to TRBJ2-5, with a tentative D call TRBD2 (6 bases). The CDR3 is 14 amino acids. Trimming cost V 0 bases and J 2 bases, with 8 bases left between them. Germline CDR1 is SGHRS and CDR2 is YFSETQ. The CDR3 sequence: CASSLDRGQETQYF. The CDR3 nucleotides are TGCGCCAGCAGCTTGGATCGGGGGCAAGAGACCCAGTACTTC. Complete variable domain (other parts from reference TRBV5-1 and TRBJ2-5): KAGVTQTPRYLIKTRGQQVTLSCSPISGHRSVSWYQQTPGQGLQFLFEYFSETQRNKGNFPGRFSGRQFSNSRSEMNVSTLELGDSALYLCASSLDRGQETQYFGPGTRLLVL.